A selection of T cell receptor beta chains follows, all from one sample in a study of T cells after posttransplantation cyclophosphamide. Produced via immunoSEQ multiplex PCR; TCRdb's table is partial and in-frame only. This sample shows about 40,000 clones and no singletons; roughly 5.9% rests with the ten largest. Material for sequencing was PBMCs. The receptors come from a man aged 25 to 40 in good health and a related stem cell transplant donor. Both conserved end residues are part of each CDR3. A D gene is named only where the DNA matches it firmly. Size tells how often a clone was seen (once, few, many) or the class of an expanded clone, and some rows leave it out.

V gene: TRBV9; J gene: TRBJ2-2; clone size: .; D gene: TRBD1; CDR3 protein: CASSVGDRGLSGELFF; CDR3 DNA: TGTGCCAGCAGCGTAGGGGACAGGGGGCTTTCCGGGGAGCTGTTTTTT
V gene: TRBV4-1; J gene: TRBJ1-6; clone size: many; D gene: TRBD1; CDR3 protein: CASSQDQGGQSPLHF; CDR3 DNA: TGCGCCAGCAGCCAAGATCAGGGGGGACAGTCACCCCTCCACTTT
V gene: TRBV19; J gene: TRBJ1-1; clone size: many; D gene: TRBD1; CDR3 protein: CASSTGGPTEAFF; CDR3 DNA: TGTGCCAGTAGCACAGGGGGGCCCACTGAAGCTTTCTTT
V gene: TRBV5-1; J gene: TRBJ2-7; clone size: many; D gene: TRBD2; CDR3 protein: CASSLATSGVYEQYF; CDR3 DNA: TGCGCCAGCAGCTTAGCGACTAGCGGAGTTTACGAGCAGTACTTC
V gene: TRBV6-5; J gene: TRBJ1-2; clone size: few; D gene: .; CDR3 protein: CASSYSMYSGDGYTF; CDR3 DNA: TGTGCCAGCAGTTACTCCATGTACTCGGGTGATGGCTACACCTTC
V gene: TRBV5-1; J gene: TRBJ2-7; clone size: many; D gene: TRBD2; CDR3 protein: CASSSLAGGQTNEQYF; CDR3 DNA: TGCGCCAGCAGCTCTCTAGCGGGGGGCCAAACGAACGAGCAGTACTTC
V gene: TRBV4-3; J gene: TRBJ2-2; clone size: many; D gene: .; CDR3 protein: CASSKYLNTGELFF; CDR3 DNA: TGCGCCAGCAGTAAATATTTGAACACCGGGGAGCTGTTTTTT
V gene: TRBV6-2/TRBV6-3; J gene: TRBJ1-2; clone size: many; D gene: TRBD1; CDR3 protein: CASSDRGRGYGYTF; CDR3 DNA: TGTGCCAGCAGTGACAGGGGGCGCGGTTATGGCTACACCTTC
V gene: TRBV5-4; J gene: TRBJ1-2; clone size: many; D gene: .; CDR3 protein: CASSLPGFVYGYTF; CDR3 DNA: TGTGCCAGCAGCTTGCCAGGGTTCGTCTATGGCTACACCTTC
V gene: TRBV25-1; J gene: TRBJ2-5; clone size: few; D gene: .; CDR3 protein: CASSEYKARGEETQYF; CDR3 DNA: TGTGCCAGCAGTGAATATAAGGCACGAGGGGAAGAGACCCAGTACTTC
V gene: TRBV4-3; J gene: TRBJ2-7; clone size: many; D gene: .; CDR3 protein: CASSPRQDTYEQYF; CDR3 DNA: TGCGCCAGCAGCCCCCGACAGGATACCTACGAGCAGTACTTC
V gene: TRBV6-5; J gene: TRBJ1-6; clone size: many; D gene: TRBD1; CDR3 protein: CASRYYRGTNSPLHF; CDR3 DNA: TGTGCCAGCAGGTACTACAGGGGTACGAATTCACCCCTCCACTTT
V gene: TRBV7-9; J gene: TRBJ2-3; clone size: .; D gene: .; CDR3 protein: CASDLGGGGFPNTQYF; CDR3 DNA: TGTGCCAGCGACCTAGGGGGCGGGGGGTTCCCAAATACGCAGTATTTT
V gene: TRBV5-1; J gene: TRBJ1-1; clone size: many; D gene: .; CDR3 protein: CASSLGGKTEAFF; CDR3 DNA: TGCGCCAGCAGCTTGGGCGGGAAAACTGAAGCTTTCTTT
V gene: TRBV2; J gene: TRBJ1-1; clone size: many; D gene: .; CDR3 protein: CASSEQTYTEAFF; CDR3 DNA: TGTGCCAGCAGTGAACAAACTTACACTGAAGCTTTCTTT
V gene: TRBV4-3; J gene: TRBJ1-1; clone size: many; D gene: TRBD1; CDR3 protein: CASSQNSGTAGFEAFF; CDR3 DNA: TGCGCCAGCAGCCAGAACTCCGGGACAGCCGGTTTTGAAGCTTTCTTT
V gene: TRBV11-1; J gene: TRBJ2-3; clone size: few; D gene: TRBD2; CDR3 protein: CASSQTSGGRFPAPDTQYF; CDR3 DNA: TGTGCCAGCAGCCAGACTAGCGGGGGGCGCTTCCCCGCGCCAGATACGCAGTATTTT
V gene: TRBV18; J gene: TRBJ1-1; clone size: many; D gene: TRBD1; CDR3 protein: CASSPGQGEAFF; CDR3 DNA: TGTGCCAGCTCTCCAGGACAGGGTGAAGCTTTCTTT
V gene: TRBV7-3; J gene: TRBJ2-2; clone size: many; D gene: TRBD2; CDR3 protein: CASSRSGEVGELFF; CDR3 DNA: TGTGCCAGCAGCAGGAGCGGGGAGGTCGGGGAGCTGTTTTTT
V gene: TRBV4-3; J gene: TRBJ2-3; clone size: many; D gene: TRBD2; CDR3 protein: CASSQDSGEGDTQYF; CDR3 DNA: TGCGCCAGCAGCCAAGACAGCGGGGAAGGTGATACGCAGTATTTT
V gene: TRBV6-2/TRBV6-3; J gene: TRBJ1-5; clone size: many; D gene: TRBD1; CDR3 protein: CASSYTGQGASSNQPQHF; CDR3 DNA: TGTGCCAGCAGTTACACGGGACAGGGGGCGTCAAGCAATCAGCCCCAGCATTTT
V gene: TRBV14; J gene: TRBJ2-5; clone size: many; D gene: TRBD1; CDR3 protein: CASSLKGSGGRETQYF; CDR3 DNA: TGTGCCAGCAGCCTAAAAGGTTCAGGGGGTCGTGAGACCCAGTACTTC
V gene: TRBV19; J gene: TRBJ1-6; clone size: many; D gene: .; CDR3 protein: CASSIQGGNSPLHF; CDR3 DNA: TGTGCCAGTAGTATACAGGGAGGGAATTCACCCCTCCACTTT
V gene: TRBV7-9; J gene: TRBJ2-6; clone size: many; D gene: .; CDR3 protein: CASLPPGANVLTF; CDR3 DNA: TGTGCCAGCCTCCCCCCTGGGGCCAACGTCCTGACTTTC
V gene: TRBV6-2/TRBV6-3; J gene: TRBJ1-1; clone size: many; D gene: .; CDR3 protein: CASSYSRGRDQPMNTEAFF; CDR3 DNA: TGTGCCAGCAGTTACTCGAGGGGCAGGGATCAACCCATGAACACTGAAGCTTTCTTT
V gene: TRBV5-1; J gene: TRBJ1-2; clone size: many; D gene: TRBD1; CDR3 protein: CASSIRQGAFYGYTF; CDR3 DNA: TGCGCCAGCAGCATCCGACAGGGGGCCTTCTATGGCTACACCTTC
V gene: TRBV19; J gene: TRBJ2-7; clone size: many; D gene: TRBD1; CDR3 protein: CASSIATGSYEQYF; CDR3 DNA: TGTGCCAGTAGTATTGCGACAGGGAGCTACGAGCAGTACTTC
V gene: TRBV12-3/TRBV12-4; J gene: TRBJ2-3; clone size: few; D gene: TRBD2; CDR3 protein: CASSFGGGATDTQYF; CDR3 DNA: TGTGCCAGCAGTTTTGGCGGGGGGGCAACTGATACGCAGTATTTT
V gene: TRBV29-1; J gene: TRBJ2-1; clone size: many; D gene: .; CDR3 protein: CSVDDGRGVNEQFF; CDR3 DNA: TGCAGCGTTGATGACGGCCGAGGGGTTAATGAGCAGTTCTTC
V gene: TRBV6-6; J gene: TRBJ2-4; clone size: many; D gene: .; CDR3 protein: CASSYEDIQYF; CDR3 DNA: TGTGCCAGCAGTTACGAGGACATTCAGTACTTC
V gene: TRBV7-6; J gene: TRBJ2-7; clone size: many; D gene: .; CDR3 protein: CASSARLTSYEQYF; CDR3 DNA: TGTGCCAGCAGCGCGCGACTGACCTCCTACGAGCAGTACTTC
V gene: TRBV6-1; J gene: TRBJ1-1; clone size: many; D gene: .; CDR3 protein: CASSESRDTEAFF; CDR3 DNA: TGTGCCAGCAGTGAAAGCCGGGACACTGAAGCTTTCTTT
V gene: TRBV7-8; J gene: TRBJ2-1; clone size: many; D gene: TRBD2; CDR3 protein: CASSLVAGNEQFF; CDR3 DNA: TGTGCCAGCAGCTTAGTAGCGGGCAATGAGCAGTTCTTC
V gene: TRBV11-2; J gene: TRBJ2-2; clone size: many; D gene: TRBD2; CDR3 protein: CASSLAGGYTGELFF; CDR3 DNA: TGTGCCAGCAGCTTAGCGGGGGGGTACACCGGGGAGCTGTTTTTT
V gene: TRBV5-4; J gene: TRBJ1-6; clone size: many; D gene: .; CDR3 protein: CASSFAGLDSPLHF; CDR3 DNA: TGTGCCAGCAGCTTTGCAGGGTTGGATTCACCCCTCCACTTT
V gene: TRBV7-2; J gene: TRBJ1-1; clone size: few; D gene: TRBD1; CDR3 protein: CASSLAGGTGTILNTEAFF; CDR3 DNA: TGTGCCAGCAGCTTAGCGGGGGGGACAGGGACGATACTGAACACTGAAGCTTTCTTT
V gene: TRBV9; J gene: TRBJ2-4; clone size: many; D gene: TRBD2; CDR3 protein: CASSVDGEGIQYF; CDR3 DNA: TGTGCCAGCAGCGTAGACGGGGAGGGCATTCAGTACTTC
V gene: TRBV6-5; J gene: TRBJ1-1; clone size: many; D gene: TRBD1; CDR3 protein: CASSVRGREAFF; CDR3 DNA: TGTGCCAGCAGTGTCAGGGGGCGTGAAGCTTTCTTT
V gene: TRBV6-6; J gene: TRBJ1-1; clone size: many; D gene: .; CDR3 protein: CASSYGGANTEAFF; CDR3 DNA: TGTGCCAGCAGTTACGGGGGGGCGAACACTGAAGCTTTCTTT
V gene: TRBV11-2; J gene: TRBJ2-7; clone size: many; D gene: TRBD2; CDR3 protein: CASSPFSGGFTYEQYF; CDR3 DNA: TGTGCCAGCAGCCCCTTTAGCGGGGGCTTTACCTACGAGCAGTACTTC